This T cell receptor beta chain was captured in a study of cytomegalovirus exposure and HLA in healthy donors. In the study overall: Assignment to the Caucasian-associated ancestry cluster applied to more than 75% of the roughly 410 genotyped donors. Findings of the study overall: TCR beta V- and J-gene trimming was later associated with a missense DCLRE1C variant. According to an earlier analysis, most TCR beta V segments yielded productive rearrangements about 87% or about 30% of the time.

Primers for the PCR totalled 60 Vbeta and 13 Jbeta. TCRdb's table, derived via immunoSEQ multiplex PCR, lists solely in-frame clones and lacks some. The sample includes about 160,000 clones, approximately 84% seen only once; the top ten take roughly 4.5%. CDR1 SGHDT and CDR2 YYEEEE come from the germline V gene. Trimming took 3 bases from V and 1 from J, leaving 10 bases between them. The CDR3 is made up of 14 amino acids. For this clone: Its antigen is not known.

Sequenced input: PBMCs. The origin of this receptor is a woman aged 50 to 60 in good health and CMV-seropositive. V gene TRBV5-6 combines with J gene TRBJ1-1; D uncertain. CDR3 coding DNA: TGTGCCAGCAGCTGGGGAGGTCAGAACACTGAAGCTTTCTTT. It yields the protein CASSWGGQNTEAFF.